Shown below are 8 T cell receptor beta chains from a single sample sequenced in a study of blood T cell repertoires in COVID-19. The protocol was immunoSEQ multiplex PCR, while the TCRdb copy is restricted to in-frame clones and leaves out a portion. Of about 170,000 clones listed, 80% to 90% are singletons. The material sequenced was peripheral blood. The receptors were sampled from an elderly woman with COVID-19, enrolled during active disease.

This chain joins TRBV10-3 and TRBJ2-1; D possibly corresponds to TRBD1 (6 bases). The CDR3 is 15 residues long. Between the trimmed V and J ends, which lost 2 bases and 7 bases, there was a span of 15 bases. Germline V gene sequence: CDR1 ENHRY, CDR2 SYGVKD. The DNA of the CDR3 is TGTGCCATCAGTGAGCTACAGGGAAGTCGGAATGAGCAGTTCTTC. It codes for CAISELQGSRNEQFF.

This clone was seen a handful of times. The rearrangement joins TRBV19 to TRBJ2-2; possible D gene TRBD2, 6 bases. The V end lost 11 bases, the J end lost 5 bases, and 18 bases lay between the germline ends. This CDR3 contains 14 residues. Looked up from germline, CDR1 is LNHDA and CDR2 is SQIVND (reference sequence). The CDR3 bases are TGTGCCGGTCGTCGGGGGTTTGAGACCGGGGAGCTGTTTTTT. Protein product: CAGRRGFETGELFF.

This clone turned up a few times. V usage is TRBV10-3 and J usage is TRBJ2-2; the match to TRBD1 covers 8 bases. The CDR3 totals 16 residues. V shed 1 base and J 3 bases; nucleotides not matched to a gene: 4. Germline CDR1 and CDR2: ENHRY and SYGVKD. CDR3 bases: TGTGCCATCAGTGAGTTCCAGGGGGCCGACACCGGGGAGCTGTTTTTT. Residues: CAISEFQGADTGELFF.

The chain is built from TRBV10-2 and TRBJ2-1; tentative D call: TRBD2 (5 bases). Germline CDR1 reads WSHSY; CDR2 reads SAAADI. V was pared by 7 bases and J by 4 bases, with 11 bases between. The CDR3 sequence is 13 residues long. CDR3 coding DNA: TGCGCCAGCACCAAGGACTTTTACAATGAGCAGTTCTTC. It is translated as CASTKDFYNEQFF.

The gene calls are TRBV5-1 and TRBJ2-7; 9 bases match TRBD2. The CDR3 has 15 residues. V dropped 9 bases and J dropped 0; count of bases not matched to a gene: 10. The germline V gene encodes CDR1 SGHRS and CDR2 YFSETQ. CDR3 DNA sequence: TGCGCCATCAGAATCCGACTAGCGGTCTCCTACGAGCAGTACTTC. It translates to CAIRIRLAVSYEQYF.

V is TRBV27 and J is TRBJ2-1, with D possibly being TRBD1 (6 bases). This CDR3 contains 16 residues. Between the trimmed V and J ends, which lost 5 bases and 7 bases, there was a span of 21 bases. Germline loops: CDR1 MNHEY, CDR2 SMNVEV (reference sequence). CDR3 residues: CASSPRRGIIKNEQFF. The CDR3 nucleotides are TGTGCCAGCAGTCCCAGAAGGGGGATAATAAAAAATGAGCAGTTCTTC.

This chain connects TRBV5-4 to TRBJ1-1; TRBD1 is a possible D gene (5 bases). Germline lookup yields CDR1 SGHNT and CDR2 YYREEE (reference sequence). There are 13 residues in the CDR3. V was shortened by 1 base and J by 4 bases, with 8 bases between the two germline ends. The CDR3 nucleotides are TGTGCCAGCAGCTTGCCGGGGGGCACTGAAGCTTTCTTT. Translating gives CASSLPGGTEAFF.

The table lists this clone with a count of one. The V and J genes are TRBV5-1 and TRBJ1-2; perhaps TRBD1 as D (5 bases). Looked up from germline, CDR1 is SGHRS and CDR2 is YFSETQ. The CDR3 is 15 residues long. Deletions cut 5 bases from V and 6 bases from J, with 20 bases between. The CDR3 sequence is CASSLRGRAGNGYTF. The CDR3 DNA is TGCGCCAGCAGTTTGAGGGGCCGGGCTGGGAATGGCTACACCTTC.